In its sample, the clone carrying this T cell receptor (beta chain) was seen a few times. The PCR was carried out with 60 Vbeta primers and 13 Jbeta primers. TCRdb keeps only in-frame clones here, not all; method: immunoSEQ multiplex PCR. Here the sample spans 160,000 or so clones, around 80% being singletons. This record comes from a study of cytomegalovirus exposure and HLA in healthy donors. The CDR3 runs 17 residues. V gave up 1 base and J gave up 6 bases; unmatched junction bases: 8. Germline V gives CDR1 MGHRA, CDR2 YSYEKL. The source of this sequence is a male donor in good health and CMV-seropositive. V usage is TRBV4-1 and J usage is TRBJ1-4; 10 bases align to TRBD1. Sample: PBMCs. In nucleotides, the CDR3 is TGCGCCAGCAGCCAAGTCCCGGGACAGGGGCTTGATGAAAAACTGTTTTTT. Protein: CASSQVPGQGLDEKLFF.